Shown below are 7 T cell receptor beta chains from a single sample sequenced in a study of cytotoxic CD8 clonotypes in ibrutinib-treated CLL. Profiling relied on immunoSEQ multiplex PCR, and the TCRdb table lists in-frame clones only, not all of them. Of around 310,000 clones in the sample, roughly 85% were seen once. This specimen was PBMCs, taken before ibrutinib treatment. These receptors all stem from a human donor with chronic lymphocytic leukemia.

This chain joins TRBV30 and TRBJ2-5; D possibly uses TRBD1 or TRBD2 (5 bases each). The germline gives CDR1 GTSNPN, CDR2 SVGIG (reference sequence). V lost 1 base to trimming and J lost 4 bases, with 10 bases between them. This CDR3 comprises 13 residues. CDR3 in DNA: TGTGCCTGGAGTGGGGGGTGGGGAGAGACCCAGTACTTC. Translated: CAWSGGWGETQYF.

The chain combines TRBV9 with TRBJ2-1; TRBD1 matches 12 bases. V shed 4 bases and J 9 bases; nucleotides not matched to a gene: 8. Germline V CDR1 and CDR2: SGDLS, YYNGEE. CDR3 length: 15 amino acids. The CDR3 sequence is CASSLPGQGAAEQFF. The CDR3 DNA is TGTGCCAGCAGCCTCCCGGGACAGGGGGCCGCTGAGCAGTTCTTC.

V and J are TRBV7-9 and TRBJ1-2, with 7 positions matching TRBD1. From germline, CDR1 is SEHNR and CDR2 FQNEAQ (reference sequence). Trimming at V came to 5 bases and at J to 9 bases, leaving 6 bases not matched to a gene. This CDR3 has 12 amino acids. In DNA form, the CDR3 reads TGTGCCAGCAGCACCAGGGGGGGGAGCTACACCTTC. Encoded protein: CASSTRGGSYTF. Together with reference TRBV7-9 and TRBJ1-2, the CDR3 gives the full variable domain: DTGVSQNPRHKITKRGQNVTFRCDPISEHNRLYWYRQTLGQGPEFLTYFQNEAQLEKSRLLSDRFSAERPKGSFSTLEIQRTEQGDSAMYLCASSTRGGSYTFGSGTRLTVV.

The chain is built from TRBV5-6 and TRBJ2-7; TRBD2 matches at 12 bases. J lost 4 bases, V lost 4 bases, and 9 bases had no gene match. The CDR3 is 16 amino acids. The V gene's germline CDR1 is SGHDT and CDR2 YYEEEE. CDR3 coding DNA: TGTGCCAGCAGCCCGCCGACTAGCGGGAGAAGGTACGAGCAGTACTTC. Translating it yields CASSPPTSGRRYEQYF.

The J gene is TRBJ1-1, the V gene TRBV20-1, with D uncertain. Between the trimmed V and J ends, which lost 3 bases and 3 bases, there was a span of 5 bases. The V gene's germline CDR1 is DFQATT and CDR2 SNEGSKA (reference sequence). CDR3 length: 11 residues. The DNA for the CDR3 is TGCAGTGCTAGCAGCTACACTGAAGCTTTCTTT. Translating it yields CSASSYTEAFF.

The chain combines TRBV4-3 with TRBJ1-1; 10 bases agree with TRBD1. The germline CDR1 and CDR2 sequences are LGHNA and YSLEER. Losses at the gene ends were 3 bases for V and 3 bases for J; bases not matched to a gene: 4. This CDR3 has 15 amino acids. DNA for the CDR3: TGCGCCAGCAGCCAGGGGGACAGGGGCCACACTGAAGCTTTCTTT. Translating gives CASSQGDRGHTEAFF.

The V call is TRBV2, the J call TRBJ2-3; D tentatively fits TRBD1 or TRBD2 (5 bases each). This CDR3 is built from 14 residues. Per germline, CDR1 SNHLY and CDR2 FYNNEI. Trimming stripped 4 bases from V and 7 bases from J, with 15 bases between. This chain's CDR3 is CASSAGTPINTQYF. The CDR3 DNA follows: TGTGCCAGCAGTGCCGGGACCCCTATTAATACGCAGTATTTT.